Presented here are 23 T cell receptor beta chains from one specimen sequenced in a study of blood T cell repertoires in COVID-19. Measured with immunoSEQ multiplex PCR; TCRdb has only the in-frame clones, and not every one. The repertoire consists of some 83,000 clones, with roughly 82% occurring once and the leading ten covering 11%. Sequenced input: peripheral blood. The receptors shown here come from a middle-aged man with acute or convalescent COVID-19.

The chain combines TRBV10-3 with TRBJ2-7, with D maybe TRBD1 (6 bases). The CDR3 runs to 16 residues. Germline loops: CDR1 ENHRY, CDR2 SYGVKD. Trimming left V 3 bases short and J 3 bases short, with 18 bases between. CDR3 coding DNA: TGTGCCATCAGTGAAGGCAGGGGACCTCGAGGCTACGAGCAGTACTTC. Translation: CAISEGRGPRGYEQYF.

The V gene is TRBV4-1, the J gene TRBJ2-3; 11 bases are a match to TRBD2. Germline loops: CDR1 MGHRA, CDR2 YSYEKL. J was trimmed by 3 bases and V by 0 bases; bases with no gene match: 8. CDR3 length: 18 amino acids. The CDR3 protein is CASSQDRLAGRGTDTQYF. CDR3 bases: TGCGCCAGCAGCCAAGATCGACTAGCGGGGAGGGGTACAGATACGCAGTATTTT.

The chain couples TRBV14 to TRBJ2-1, with 7 nucleotides matching TRBD2. The CDR3 is 16 amino acids. Trimming at V came to 4 bases and at J to 0 bases, leaving 6 bases not matched to a gene. The germline CDR1 and CDR2 sequences are SGHDN and FVKESK. DNA for the CDR3: TGTGCCAGCAGCCTAATAGCGGGTAGCTCCTACAATGAGCAGTTCTTC. Translated, it gives CASSLIAGSSYNEQFF.

J is TRBJ1-5 and V is TRBV6-5; TRBD1 might be the D (5 bases). CDR3 length: 14 residues. V dropped 2 bases and J dropped 1 base, with 6 bases sitting between them. The germline gives CDR1 MNHEY, CDR2 SVGAGI. This CDR3 reads CASSYGQSNQPQHF. For the CDR3, the DNA is TGTGCCAGCAGTTACGGACAAAGCAATCAGCCCCAGCATTTT.

J is TRBJ2-1 and V is TRBV5-8; 13 bases match TRBD2. J gave up 8 bases and V 3 bases, and 11 bases lay outside the gene matches. The germline gives CDR1 SGHTS, CDR2 YDEGEE. CDR3 length equals 17 residues. The CDR3: CASSSGQGLAGRYEQFF. The CDR3 DNA sequence: TGTGCCAGCAGCTCAGGACAGGGACTAGCGGGAAGGTATGAGCAGTTCTTC.

This chain links TRBV23-1 with TRBJ1-5, with D tentatively TRBD1 (5 bases). TRBV23-1 is noted as an ORF with a role that remains uncertain. The V end lost 5 bases, the J end lost 6 bases, and 11 bases lay between the germline ends. This CDR3 is built from 13 residues. In DNA form, the CDR3 reads TGCGCCAGCAGTACCTACAGGTTTCAGCCCCAGCATTTT. Protein product: CASSTYRFQPQHF.

CDR3 coding DNA: TGTGCCAGCAGCCTTGGCCTCAGTTACGAGCAGTACTTC. Translating gives CASSLGLSYEQYF. The chain recombines TRBV7-2 with TRBJ2-7; D is unresolved. The CDR3 loop spans 13 amino acids. CDR1 SGHTA and CDR2 FQGNSA come from the germline V gene. Between the trimmed V and J ends, which lost 5 bases and 4 bases, there was a span of 12 bases.

This rearrangement joins TRBV7-6 to TRBJ1-3; 8 bases are shared with TRBD1. Germline V gives CDR1 SGHVS, CDR2 FNYEAQ. V lost 6 bases and J lost 1; bases outside the gene matches: 8. The CDR3 sequence is 16 residues long. The CDR3 protein is CASSTGGRSSGNTIYF. Here the CDR3 DNA reads TGTGCCAGCAGTACAGGGGGGCGTTCATCTGGAAACACCATATATTTT.

The V gene is TRBV14, the J gene TRBJ1-1; no firm D call. This CDR3 contains 13 residues. Trimming took off 4 bases at V and 2 bases at J, with 8 bases between the two ends. Per germline, CDR1 SGHDN and CDR2 FVKESK. The CDR3 region has the DNA TGTGCCAGCAGCCCCATTTCAAACACTGAAGCTTTCTTT. Amino acids: CASSPISNTEAFF.

The chain joins TRBV9 to TRBJ1-4; 8 nucleotides align to TRBD1. Germline V gene data show CDR1 as SGDLS and CDR2 as YYNGEE. The CDR3 is made up of 16 amino acids. With 0 bases clipped from V and 2 bases from J, the junction kept 3 bases outside the gene matches. This CDR3 is CASSVGQGRTNEKLFF. The CDR3 DNA is TGTGCCAGCAGCGTAGGACAGGGGCGGACTAATGAAAAACTGTTTTTT. Based on the CDR3 plus reference TRBV9 and TRBJ1-4, the full variable domain is DSGVTQTPKHLITATGQRVTLRCSPRSGDLSVYWYQQSLDQGLQFLIQYYNGEERAKGNILERFSAQQFPDLHSELNLSSLELGDSALYFCASSVGQGRTNEKLFFGSGTQLSVL.

The chain couples TRBV3-1 (or the pseudogene TRBV3-2) to TRBJ1-5, with D possibly TRBD1 on 6 matching bases. The germline gives CDR1 LGHDT, CDR2 YNNKEL (reference sequence). The CDR3 contains 14 residues. Between the trimmed V and J ends, which lost 3 bases and 6 bases, there was a span of 12 bases. The CDR3 reads CASSHEQGGQPQHF. The CDR3 DNA is TGTGCCAGCAGCCATGAACAGGGCGGTCAGCCCCAGCATTTT.

This chain joins TRBV6-2 or TRBV6-3 and TRBJ2-7; D unclear. The CDR3 sequence is 14 residues long. Deletions cut 5 bases from V and 0 bases from J, with 11 bases between. CDR1 and CDR2 (germline): MNHEY, SVGEGT. The CDR3 coding sequence is TGTGCCAGCAGTAATGGCATCCGCTCCTACGAGCAGTACTTC. Translating gives CASSNGIRSYEQYF.

The J gene is TRBJ2-3, the V gene TRBV24-1; TRBD1 is a possible D gene (6 bases). Looked up from germline, CDR1 is KGHDR and CDR2 is SFDVKD. V was shortened by 4 bases and J by 2 bases, with 30 bases between the two germline ends. This CDR3 is 21 amino acids long. CDR3 in amino acids: CATSDSSLPSHPGHTTDTQYF. The CDR3 region has the DNA TGTGCCACCAGTGACTCCAGTCTCCCCAGTCATCCGGGACATACCACAGATACGCAGTATTTT.

The rearrangement uses TRBV28 and TRBJ1-1; D possibly corresponds to TRBD1 (5 bases). CDR3 size: 14 residues. Germline V gene sequence: CDR1 MDHEN, CDR2 SYDVKM. V lost 1 base and J 8 bases, leaving 14 bases between the germline ends. CDR3 sequence reads: CASSLFAGNGEAFF. DNA of the CDR3: TGTGCCAGCAGTTTATTCGCAGGGAACGGGGAAGCTTTCTTT.

The J gene is TRBJ1-6, the V gene TRBV6-5, with 10 bases matching TRBD1. Trimming took 8 bases from V and 6 from J; bases not matched to a gene: 1. This CDR3 has 13 amino acids. The germline V gene has CDR1 MNHEY and CDR2 SVGAGI. CDR3 nucleotide sequence: TGTGCCAGCGGGACAGGGGCTAATTCACCCCTCCACTTT. Amino acids: CASGTGANSPLHF.

The chain is built from TRBV15 and TRBJ2-5; tentative D call: TRBD1 (5 bases). CDR1 is LNHNV, CDR2 YYDKDF, per germline (reference sequence). With 0 bases removed from V and 4 bases from J, the gap between germline ends came to 9 bases. The CDR3 spans 14 residues. DNA of the CDR3: TGTGCCACCAGCAGAGACCAAGGGGCAGAGACCCAGTACTTC. It translates to CATSRDQGAETQYF. The full variable domain, with the rest looked up from reference TRBV15 and TRBJ2-5, is DAMVIQNPRYQVTQFGKPVTLSCSQTLNHNVMYWYQQKSSQAPKLLFHYYDKDFNNEADTPDNFQSRRPNTSFCFLDIRSPGLGDTAMYLCATSRDQGAETQYFGPGTRLLVL.

This clone was observed once. V is TRBV15 and J is TRBJ2-5; D unresolved. There are 13 residues in the CDR3. The V gene lost 0 bases and the J gene lost 5 bases, with 7 bases spanning the gap. Germline V gene sequence: CDR1 LNHNV, CDR2 YYDKDF (reference sequence). CDR3 bases: TGTGCCACCAGCAGAGATCTGTCGGAGACCCAGTACTTC. As protein: CATSRDLSETQYF.

This clone came up once. The V and J genes are TRBV6-6 and TRBJ1-2; TRBD1 is a possible D gene (5 bases). In germline, CDR1 is MNHNY, CDR2 SVGAGI (reference sequence). The CDR3 has 16 amino acids. The V end lost 2 bases, the J end lost 4 bases, and 17 bases lay between the germline ends. In nucleotides, the CDR3 is TGTGCCAGCAGTTACGTCGGGGACGCGGGGGGCTATGGCTACACCTTC. Translated, it gives CASSYVGDAGGYGYTF.

The J gene is TRBJ2-5, the V gene TRBV7-2; D is unresolved. This CDR3 contains 15 residues. The germline gives CDR1 SGHTA, CDR2 FQGNSA. Trimming removed 0 bases from V and 2 bases from J, with 10 bases in between. Written as DNA, the CDR3 is TGTGCCAGCAGCTTAGCAATCAGGTCACAAGAGACCCAGTACTTC. Protein sequence: CASSLAIRSQETQYF.

This chain uses TRBV18 with TRBJ1-1; D not certain. Germline V gene sequence: CDR1 KGHSH, CDR2 LQKENI. The V end was cut by 4 bases, the J end by 4 bases, with 13 bases between. The CDR3 extends over 14 amino acids. The CDR3 loop reads CASSQRETSTEAFF. CDR3 coding DNA: TGTGCCAGCTCACAAAGAGAGACTTCCACTGAAGCTTTCTTT.

The chain links TRBV29-1 to TRBJ1-5; D is possibly TRBD1 (6 bases). This CDR3 region has 13 residues. The V gene lost 7 bases and the J gene lost 3 bases, with 13 bases spanning the gap. Germline V gives CDR1 SQVTM, CDR2 ANQGSEA. CDR3 protein: CSASTGPNQPQHF. In nucleotides, the CDR3 is TGCAGCGCCTCGACAGGTCCCAATCAGCCCCAGCATTTT.

This clone was found once. The CDR3 here is CASSQEGTGYYGYTF. In DNA, the CDR3 is TGCGCCAGCAGCCAAGAGGGTACAGGCTACTATGGCTACACCTTC. The V call is TRBV4-3, the J call TRBJ1-2; the D gene is possibly TRBD1 (5 bases). This CDR3 has 15 amino acids. CDR1 is LGHNA and CDR2 is YSLEER in the germline V gene. V dropped 0 bases and J dropped 3 bases, with 11 bases sitting between them.

The chain is built from TRBV7-2 and TRBJ2-1; weak D call: TRBD2 (6 bases). Germline loops: CDR1 SGHTA, CDR2 FQGNSA. There are 16 residues in the CDR3. V was pared by 6 bases and J by 1 base, with 16 bases between. The chain's CDR3 is CASSVIAGLSYNEQFF. The DNA for the CDR3 is TGTGCCAGCAGTGTAATTGCGGGGTTATCCTACAATGAGCAGTTCTTC. The full variable domain, its missing parts supplied by reference TRBV7-2 and TRBJ2-1, is GAGVSQSPSNKVTEKGKDVELRCDPISGHTALYWYRQSLGQGLEFLIYFQGNSAPDKSGLPSDRFSAERTGGSVSTLTIQRTQQEDSAVYLCASSVIAGLSYNEQFFGPGTRLTVL.